This passage covers 14 T cell receptor beta chains from one sample sequenced in a study of cytomegalovirus exposure and HLA in healthy donors. This table comes from immunoSEQ multiplex PCR, and its TCRdb copy is limited to in-frame clones, with some not included. The repertoire has approximately 60,000 clones, 80% to 95% of them found once; the top ten carry roughly 3%. Sequencing was done on a sample of PBMCs. The receptors shown here come from a man in his late teens or twenties in good health and CMV-seronegative.

This chain connects TRBV2 to TRBJ2-7; 7 positions agree with TRBD1. J lost 1 base, V lost 4 bases, and 4 bases had no gene match. The CDR3 is 14 amino acids. The germline CDR1 and CDR2 sequences are SNHLY and FYNNEI. The CDR3 loop is CASSGGQYSYEQYF. CDR3 bases: TGTGCCAGCAGTGGGGGACAGTATTCCTACGAGCAGTACTTC. Complete variable domain (other parts from reference TRBV2 and TRBJ2-7): EPEVTQTPSHQVTQMGQEVILRCVPISNHLYFYWYRQILGQKVEFLVSFYNNEISEKSEIFDDQFSVERPDGSNFTLKIRSTKLEDSAMYFCASSGGQYSYEQYFGPGTRLTVT.

This clone is medium-sized within its sample. The V and J genes are TRBV25-1 and TRBJ1-2, with TRBD1 identical over 8 bases. V lost 8 bases to trimming and J lost 4 bases; unmatched junction nucleotides: 3. The CDR3 loop spans 12 amino acids. Germline V gives CDR1 MGHDK, CDR2 SYGVNS. The CDR3 DNA follows: TGTGCCAGCGTTGGACAGGGCTATGGCTACACCTTC. As protein: CASVGQGYGYTF.

The chain links TRBV21-1 to TRBJ2-3; TRBD2, the D gene given by the table, was not confirmed from the DNA. TRBV21-1 is designated a pseudogene. This CDR3 is built from 18 residues. The CDR3 DNA reads TGTGCCAGCAGCAAAAGGGCTCCTAAGCGGGAGGAAACAGATACGCAGTATTTT. Amino acids: CASSKRAPKREETDTQYF.

The rearrangement joins TRBV4-2 to TRBJ2-7, with TRBD1 matching over 7 bases. The CDR3 covers 16 residues. The germline gives CDR1 LGHNA, CDR2 YNFKEQ. V dropped 1 base and J dropped 3; count of bases not matched to a gene: 9. The chain's CDR3 is CASSQVSRQGDYEQYF. The DNA for the CDR3 is TGTGCCAGCAGCCAAGTTTCCCGACAGGGAGACTACGAGCAGTACTTC.

This chain links TRBV28 with TRBJ2-7, with D possibly being TRBD1 (7 bases). V gave up 3 bases and J gave up 5 bases, with 17 bases separating them. Germline V lookup: CDR1 MDHEN, CDR2 SYDVKM. The CDR3 consists of 15 residues. CDR3 residues: CASSLWQGGGDEQYF. CDR3 nucleotides: TGTGCCAGCAGTTTGTGGCAGGGGGGCGGAGACGAGCAGTACTTC.

The chain combines TRBV18 with TRBJ2-2; D remains unclear. From germline, CDR1 is KGHSH and CDR2 LQKENI. The CDR3 is 13 amino acids. Trimming removed 9 bases from V and 0 bases from J, with 8 bases in between. The CDR3 nucleotides are TGTGCCAGTCACGGAGCGAACACCGGGGAGCTGTTTTTT. Encoded protein: CASHGANTGELFF.

The V and J genes are TRBV28 and TRBJ2-1; 7 nucleotides agree with TRBD2. The germline V gene encodes CDR1 MDHEN and CDR2 SYDVKM. V gave up 5 bases and J gave up 7 bases; unmatched junction bases: 14. The CDR3 is made up of 16 amino acids. Written as DNA, the CDR3 is TGTGCCAGCAGTACCGAAGAACTAATACTAGCGAATGAGCAGTTCTTC. It codes for CASSTEELILANEQFF.

The chain recombines TRBV27 with TRBJ2-2, with 8 bases matching TRBD2. With V trimmed by 6 bases and J by 6 bases, 12 bases remained unmatched. From germline, CDR1 is MNHEY and CDR2 SMNVEV (reference sequence). The CDR3 is made up of 16 amino acids. This chain's CDR3 is CASSQGGSGISGELFF. The DNA for the CDR3 is TGTGCCAGCAGCCAGGGTGGTAGCGGGATATCCGGGGAGCTGTTTTTT.

The J gene is TRBJ2-7, the V gene TRBV7-9; maybe TRBD1 (5 bases). Germline V gene sequence: CDR1 SEHNR, CDR2 FQNEAQ (reference sequence). Trimming removed 5 bases from V and 4 bases from J, with 18 bases in between. CDR3 length equals 15 residues. The CDR3 sequence is CASSPPFRQGYEQYF. CDR3 DNA sequence: TGTGCCAGCAGCCCCCCCTTTAGGCAGGGTTACGAGCAGTACTTC. The entire variable domain, with the rest obtained from reference TRBV7-9 and TRBJ2-7, is as follows: DTGVSQNPRHKITKRGQNVTFRCDPISEHNRLYWYRQTLGQGPEFLTYFQNEAQLEKSRLLSDRFSAERPKGSFSTLEIQRTEQGDSAMYLCASSPPFRQGYEQYFGPGTRLTVT.

The chain has TRBV19 and TRBJ1-2; D uncertain. Trimming shortened V by 3 bases and J by 5 bases, and 7 bases separated the two germline ends. Germline CDR1 reads LNHDA; CDR2 reads SQIVND (reference sequence). The CDR3 spans 12 residues. The CDR3 DNA sequence: TGTGCCAGTAGTATCCCCCGTTATGGCTACACCTTC. It specifies CASSIPRYGYTF. Full variable domain (remainder filled in from reference TRBV19 and TRBJ1-2): DGGITQSPKYLFRKEGQNVTLSCEQNLNHDAMYWYRQDPGQGLRLIYYSQIVNDFQKGDIAEGYSVSREKKESFPLTVTSAQKNPTAFYLCASSIPRYGYTFGSGTRLTVV.

The chain has TRBV15 and TRBJ1-2; TRBD1 might be the D (5 bases). The CDR3 consists of 15 residues. V was cut by 0 bases and J by 4 bases, with 12 bases left in between. The germline CDR1 and CDR2 sequences are LNHNV and YYDKDF (reference sequence). The CDR3 DNA reads as TGTGCCACCAGCAGAGATAAGGCAGGGCTCTATGGCTACACCTTC. This sequence encodes CATSRDKAGLYGYTF.

The chain joins TRBV11-2 to TRBJ2-1; 11 nucleotides agree with TRBD2. V lost 1 base to trimming and J lost 6 bases; unmatched junction nucleotides: 5. CDR1 SGHAT and CDR2 FQNNGV come from the germline V gene. The CDR3 is 16 amino acids. The CDR3 reads CASSLVSGLAGNEQFF. CDR3 in DNA: TGTGCCAGCAGCTTAGTGAGCGGACTAGCGGGCAATGAGCAGTTCTTC.

The rearrangement links TRBV6-1 to TRBJ2-7, with TRBD2 identical over 8 bases. CDR1 and CDR2 from the germline V gene are MNHNS and SASEGT. The CDR3 length is 15 residues. V shed 3 bases and J 0 bases; nucleotides not matched to a gene: 4. The CDR3 region is CASSEGLVPSYEQYF. The DNA of the CDR3 is TGTGCCAGCAGTGAGGGACTAGTGCCCTCCTACGAGCAGTACTTC.

The chain recombines TRBV28 with TRBJ2-1, with D unclear. V was trimmed by 2 bases and J by 0 bases, leaving 5 bases between them. CDR3 length: 14 residues. Germline lookup yields CDR1 MDHEN and CDR2 SYDVKM. The CDR3: CASSLPGSYNEQFF. CDR3 nucleotide sequence: TGTGCCAGCAGTTTACCGGGCTCCTACAATGAGCAGTTCTTC. The full variable domain, with the rest looked up from reference TRBV28 and TRBJ2-1, is DVKVTQSSRYLVKRTGEKVFLECVQDMDHENMFWYRQDPGLGLRLIYFSYDVKMKEKGDIPEGYSVSREKKERFSLILESASTNQTSMYLCASSLPGSYNEQFFGPGTRLTVL.